This T cell receptor beta chain was documented in a study of T cell clonotyping in hematopoietic cell transplantation. Profiling relied on immunoSEQ multiplex PCR, and the TCRdb table lists in-frame clones only, not all of them. This sample has about 10,000 clones, with 51% found just once. The CDR3 runs 11 residues. V lost 1 base to trimming and J lost 6 bases, with 7 bases between them. Germline V CDR1 and CDR2: GTSNPN, SVGIG (reference sequence). The chain uses TRBV30 and TRBJ2-7; D not certain. The TCR comes from a female patient aged 50-60 years who had an allogeneic stem cell transplant from an unrelated donor, so the T cells may come from the graft donor. Some clones in this sample may be carry-over from other donors' samples. This specimen was peripheral blood mononuclear cells, taken 100 days after allogeneic stem cell transplant. Written as DNA, the CDR3 is TGTGCCTGGAGTGGTGTCGGCGAGCAGTACTTC. It translates to CAWSGVGEQYF.